The 16 T cell receptor beta chains in this list originate from one sample, sequenced in a study of OX40 agonist ivuxolimab in advanced cancers. The method was immunoSEQ multiplex PCR; TCRdb's version includes in-frame clones alone and lacks a portion of them. The data hold over 55,000 clones, with 75% to 85% observed a single time. The sample consisted of CD4+ or CD8+ T cells sorted from blood, taken in a trial of the OX40 agonist ivuxolimab. These receptors were collected from an adult with an advanced solid tumor such as melanoma, head and neck, liver or kidney cancer.

This rearrangement joins TRBV9 to TRBJ1-2; 9 bases fit TRBD1. Germline CDR1 reads SGDLS; CDR2 reads YYNGEE. With 3 bases clipped from V and 8 bases from J, the junction kept 11 bases outside the gene matches. This CDR3 spans 15 amino acids. The CDR3 region is CASSAGNRGPHGYTF. The CDR3 DNA sequence: TGTGCCAGCAGCGCCGGAAACAGGGGGCCCCACGGCTACACCTTC.

The V gene is TRBV14, the J gene TRBJ2-7; D may be TRBD2 (6 bases). The CDR3 extends over 13 amino acids. Germline CDR1 and CDR2: SGHDN and FVKESK. Trimming cost V 2 bases and J 6 bases, with 11 bases left between them. As DNA, the CDR3 is TGTGCCAGCAGCCAACCAACTAGCACCGAGCAGTACTTC. Translating gives CASSQPTSTEQYF.

This chain joins TRBV30 and TRBJ1-4; 8 nucleotides match TRBD1. V lost 0 bases to trimming and J lost 8 bases; unmatched junction nucleotides: 2. The CDR3 is 13 amino acids. Germline V gene lookup returns CDR1 GTSNPN and CDR2 SVGIG (reference sequence). The CDR3 here is CAWSVDREEKLFF. The CDR3 DNA sequence: TGTGCCTGGAGTGTGGACAGGGAAGAAAAACTGTTTTTT.

The rearrangement uses TRBV4-1 and TRBJ2-2, with D unresolved. The CDR3 is 15 residues long. The germline V gene has CDR1 MGHRA and CDR2 YSYEKL. The V and J ends lost 1 base and 0 bases respectively, with 6 bases between them. The CDR3 protein is CASSQGLANTGELFF. In DNA, the CDR3 is TGCGCCAGCAGCCAAGGACTGGCGAACACCGGGGAGCTGTTTTTT.

The chain couples TRBV6-5 to TRBJ1-2; unclear D gene. This CDR3 has 14 residues. Germline CDR1 reads MNHEY; CDR2 reads SVGAGI. V lost 7 bases to trimming and J lost 2 bases, with 14 bases between them. The CDR3 DNA sequence: TGTGCCAGCACCCGAGGAGGGAACAACTATGGCTACACCTTC. It encodes CASTRGGNNYGYTF.

This chain uses TRBV28 with TRBJ2-7; the D is unclear. This CDR3 region has 20 residues. The germline V gene encodes CDR1 MDHEN and CDR2 SYDVKM. V was cut by 6 bases and J by 1 base, with 31 bases left in between. CDR3 protein: CASSPSGSWQRRRISYEQYF. CDR3 coding DNA: TGTGCCAGCAGCCCTTCCGGAAGCTGGCAGCGACGACGGATATCCTACGAGCAGTACTTC. Full variable domain (remainder filled in from reference TRBV28 and TRBJ2-7): DVKVTQSSRYLVKRTGEKVFLECVQDMDHENMFWYRQDPGLGLRLIYFSYDVKMKEKGDIPEGYSVSREKKERFSLILESASTNQTSMYLCASSPSGSWQRRRISYEQYFGPGTRLTVT.

The chain joins TRBV28 to TRBJ1-2; the match to TRBD1 covers 8 bases. CDR1 and CDR2 (germline): MDHEN, SYDVKM. After removal of 4 bases from V and 8 bases from J, the junction contained 6 bases not matched to a gene. This CDR3 is 13 amino acids long. The CDR3 coding sequence is TGTGCCAGCAGTTGGGACAGGATGCGGGGCTACACCTTC. As protein: CASSWDRMRGYTF.

This clone was picked up a small number of times. Sequence at one end of the junction differs from germline and may be a read error. The chain has TRBV7-8 and TRBJ1-2; D gene uncertain. Germline V CDR1 and CDR2: SGHVS, FQNEAQ. The CDR3 spans 12 residues. The CDR3 reads CASSPRTGFGGF. CDR3 coding DNA: TGTGCCAGCAGCCCTAGGACTGGATTTGGTGGATTC.

The genes are TRBV11-1 and TRBJ2-1; TRBD1 agrees at 8 bases. CDR1 and CDR2 from the germline V gene are SGHAT and FQDESV (reference sequence). The CDR3 is made up of 16 amino acids. The V segment lost 6 bases and the J segment 0 bases; nucleotides outside the gene matches: 7. The CDR3 here is CASSYNRGSSYNEQFF. CDR3 nucleotide sequence: TGTGCCAGCAGTTATAACAGGGGGAGCTCCTACAATGAGCAGTTCTTC.

Of note for this clone: The same CDR3 is also encoded by other DNA sequences in this sample. The V gene is TRBV7-8, the J gene TRBJ2-1; 8 nucleotides agree with TRBD1. Germline values: CDR1 SGHVS, CDR2 FQNEAQ. Trimming removed 4 bases from V and 7 bases from J; junction bases left unmatched: 6. The CDR3 runs to 14 residues. As DNA, the CDR3 is TGTGCCAGCAGCTCGGGACAGGTCGATAATGAGCAGTTCTTC. Translating it yields CASSSGQVDNEQFF.

The chain recombines TRBV5-1 with TRBJ2-3, with 11 bases that match TRBD2. Trimming cost V 4 bases and J 6 bases; bases outside gene matches: 7. CDR1 and CDR2 (germline): SGHRS, YFSETQ. The CDR3 is 15 residues long. The CDR3 DNA reads as TGCGCCAGCAGCCCCGGGACTAGCGGCGGGGATACGCAGTATTTT. Protein sequence: CASSPGTSGGDTQYF.

The genes are TRBV10-3 and TRBJ2-1, with TRBD2 matching 15 bases. V gave up 7 bases and J gave up 1 base; unmatched junction bases: 5. CDR1 is ENHRY and CDR2 is SYGVKD in the germline V gene. This CDR3 has 17 residues. The CDR3 protein is CAITEGLAGGSYNEQFF. CDR3 coding DNA: TGTGCCATCACCGAAGGACTAGCGGGAGGGTCCTACAATGAGCAGTTCTTC.

In this sample, this clone turned up many times. The chain has TRBV7-9 and TRBJ1-1, with D hard to call. The CDR3 totals 15 residues. Germline V CDR1 and CDR2: SEHNR, FQNEAQ (reference sequence). The V and J ends lost 4 bases and 2 bases respectively, with 14 bases between them. The CDR3 nucleotides read TGTGCCAGCAGCTCTCGCTGGGCGGTTAACACTGAAGCTTTCTTT. The encoded protein is CASSSRWAVNTEAFF.

The chain has TRBV4-1 and TRBJ2-1, with 8 bases identical to TRBD2. Germline assignment: CDR1 MGHRA and CDR2 YSYEKL. The CDR3 spans 16 residues. The V gene end was trimmed by 4 bases and the J gene end by 6 bases; junction bases not matched to a gene: 11. The CDR3 bases are TGCGCCAGCAGCCTATTCGTCGGGGGGGAGTTCAATGAGCAGTTCTTC. It encodes CASSLFVGGEFNEQFF.

This clone was picked up a small number of times. The gene calls are TRBV5-1 and TRBJ2-5; unclear D gene. The CDR3 length is 11 residues. Trimming took 4 bases from V and 2 from J, leaving 3 bases between them. Germline V gene lookup returns CDR1 SGHRS and CDR2 YFSETQ. The CDR3 region has the DNA TGCGCCAGCAGCATACAAGAGACCCAGTACTTC. Translating gives CASSIQETQYF.

This clone has just a few counts. The chain joins TRBV18 to TRBJ1-5; D uncertain. CDR3 length equals 15 residues. Per the germline V gene, CDR1 is KGHSH and CDR2 is LQKENI. With 5 bases removed from V and 0 bases from J, the gap between germline ends came to 11 bases. The CDR3 region is CASSSSGLSNQPQHF. CDR3 in DNA: TGTGCCAGCTCATCTTCGGGCCTTAGCAATCAGCCCCAGCATTTT.